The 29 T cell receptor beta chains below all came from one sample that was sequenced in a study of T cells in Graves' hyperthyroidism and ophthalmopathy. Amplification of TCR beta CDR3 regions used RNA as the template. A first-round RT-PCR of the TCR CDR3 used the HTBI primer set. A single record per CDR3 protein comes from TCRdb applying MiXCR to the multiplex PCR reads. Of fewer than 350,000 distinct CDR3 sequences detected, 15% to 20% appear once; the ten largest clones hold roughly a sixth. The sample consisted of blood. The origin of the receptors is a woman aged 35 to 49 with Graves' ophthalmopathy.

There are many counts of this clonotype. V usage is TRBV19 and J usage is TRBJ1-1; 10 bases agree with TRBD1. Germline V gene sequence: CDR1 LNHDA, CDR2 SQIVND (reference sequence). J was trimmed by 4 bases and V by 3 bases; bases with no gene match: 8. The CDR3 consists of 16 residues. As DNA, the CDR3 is TGTGCCAGTAGTATGAGGACAGGGGGACGTGTCACTGAAGCTTTCTTT. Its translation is CASSMRTGGRVTEAFF.

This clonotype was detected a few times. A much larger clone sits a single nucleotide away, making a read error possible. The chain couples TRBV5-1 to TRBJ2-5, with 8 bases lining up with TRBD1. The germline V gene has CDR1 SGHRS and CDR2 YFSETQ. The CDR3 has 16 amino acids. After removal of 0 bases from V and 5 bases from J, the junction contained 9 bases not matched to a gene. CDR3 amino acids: CASSLGGQGHWETQYF. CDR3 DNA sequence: TGCGCCAGCAGCTTGGGAGGACAGGGACATTGGGAGACCCAGTACTTC. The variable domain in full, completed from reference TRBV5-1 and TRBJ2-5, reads KAGVTQTPRYLIKTRGQQVTLSCSPISGHRSVSWYQQTPGQGLQFLFEYFSETQRNKGNFPGRFSGRQFSNSRSEMNVSTLELGDSALYLCASSLGGQGHWETQYFGPGTRLLVL.

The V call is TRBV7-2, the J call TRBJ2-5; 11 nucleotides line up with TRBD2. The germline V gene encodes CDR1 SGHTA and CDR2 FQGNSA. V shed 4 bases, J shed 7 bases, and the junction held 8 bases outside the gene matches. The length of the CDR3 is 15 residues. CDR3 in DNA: TGTGCCAGCAGCTGGATAGCGGGGGGGAGCGGGACCCAGTACTTC. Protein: CASSWIAGGSGTQYF.

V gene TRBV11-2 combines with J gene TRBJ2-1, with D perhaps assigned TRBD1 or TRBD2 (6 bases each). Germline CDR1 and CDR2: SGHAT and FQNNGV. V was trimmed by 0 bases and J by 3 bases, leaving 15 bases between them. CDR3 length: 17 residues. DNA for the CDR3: TGTGCCAGCAGCTTAGACGGGGGCGGGACGAACTACAATGAGCAGTTCTTC. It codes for CASSLDGGGTNYNEQFF.

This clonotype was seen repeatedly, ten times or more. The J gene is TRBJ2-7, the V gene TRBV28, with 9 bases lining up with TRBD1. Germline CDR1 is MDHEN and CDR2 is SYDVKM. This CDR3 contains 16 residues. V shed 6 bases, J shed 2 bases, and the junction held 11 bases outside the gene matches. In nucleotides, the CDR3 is TGTGCCAGCAGAGTAATTCCGGGACAGGGTACCTACGAGCAGTACTTC. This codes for CASRVIPGQGTYEQYF.

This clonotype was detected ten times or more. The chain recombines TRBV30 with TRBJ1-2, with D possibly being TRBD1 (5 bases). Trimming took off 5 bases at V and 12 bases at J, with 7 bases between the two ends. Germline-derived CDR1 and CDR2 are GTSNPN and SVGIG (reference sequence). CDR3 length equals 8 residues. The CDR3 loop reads CAWQGHTF. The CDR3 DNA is TGTGCCTGGCAGGGTCACACCTTC. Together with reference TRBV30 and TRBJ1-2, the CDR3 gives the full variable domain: SQTIHQWPATLVQPVGSPLSLECTVEGTSNPNLYWYRQAAGRGLQLLFYSVGIGQISSEVPQNLSASRPQDRQFILSSKKLLLSDSGFYLCAWQGHTFGSGTRLTVV.

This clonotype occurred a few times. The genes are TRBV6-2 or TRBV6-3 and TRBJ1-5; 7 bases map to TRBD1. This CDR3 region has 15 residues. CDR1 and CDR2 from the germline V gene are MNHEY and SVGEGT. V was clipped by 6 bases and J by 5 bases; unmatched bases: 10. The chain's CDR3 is CASSRGGKTYQPQHF. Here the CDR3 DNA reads TGTGCCAGCAGCAGGGGGGGGAAGACCTATCAGCCCCAGCATTTT.

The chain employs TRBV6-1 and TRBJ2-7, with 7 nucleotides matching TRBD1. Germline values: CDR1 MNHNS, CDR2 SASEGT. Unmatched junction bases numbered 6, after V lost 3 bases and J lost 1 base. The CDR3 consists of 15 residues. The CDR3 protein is CASSEPGTASYEQYF. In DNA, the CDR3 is TGTGCCAGCAGTGAGCCCGGGACAGCTTCCTACGAGCAGTACTTC.

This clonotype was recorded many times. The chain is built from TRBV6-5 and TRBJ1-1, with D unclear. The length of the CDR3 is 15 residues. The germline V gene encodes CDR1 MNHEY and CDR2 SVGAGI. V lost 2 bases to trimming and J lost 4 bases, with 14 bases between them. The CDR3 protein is CASSYPRAGITEAFF. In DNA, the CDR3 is TGTGCCAGCAGTTACCCCCGGGCGGGGATCACTGAAGCTTTCTTT.

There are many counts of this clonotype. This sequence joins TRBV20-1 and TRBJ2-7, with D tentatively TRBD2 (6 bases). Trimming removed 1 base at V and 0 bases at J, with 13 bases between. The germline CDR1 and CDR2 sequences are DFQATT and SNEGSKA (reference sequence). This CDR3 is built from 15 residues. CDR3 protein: CSARVPAGGSYEQYF. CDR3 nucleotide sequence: TGCAGTGCTAGAGTCCCAGCGGGCGGCTCCTACGAGCAGTACTTC.

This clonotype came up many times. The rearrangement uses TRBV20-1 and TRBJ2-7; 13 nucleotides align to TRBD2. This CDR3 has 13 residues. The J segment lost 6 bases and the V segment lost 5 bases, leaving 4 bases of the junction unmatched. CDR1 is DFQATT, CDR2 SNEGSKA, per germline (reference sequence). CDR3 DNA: TGCAGTGCTCTGACTAGCGGGAGGCTCGAGCAGTACTTC. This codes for CSALTSGRLEQYF.

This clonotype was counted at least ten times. The DNA for the CDR3 is TGCGCCAGCAGCTTGGCCACTCATCAGACGAACACCGGGGAGCTGTTTTTT. It yields the protein CASSLATHQTNTGELFF. The rearrangement uses TRBV5-1 and TRBJ2-2; D gene ambiguous. This CDR3 is 17 amino acids long. V lost 0 bases and J 0 bases, leaving 12 bases between the germline ends. CDR1 is SGHRS, CDR2 YFSETQ, per germline.

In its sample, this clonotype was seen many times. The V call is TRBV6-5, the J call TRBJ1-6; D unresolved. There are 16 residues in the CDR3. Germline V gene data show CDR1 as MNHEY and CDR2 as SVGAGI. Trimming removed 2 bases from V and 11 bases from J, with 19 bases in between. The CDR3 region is CASSYTAEREEAPLHF. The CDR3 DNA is TGTGCCAGCAGTTACACAGCAGAGCGAGAGGAAGCACCCCTCCACTTT.

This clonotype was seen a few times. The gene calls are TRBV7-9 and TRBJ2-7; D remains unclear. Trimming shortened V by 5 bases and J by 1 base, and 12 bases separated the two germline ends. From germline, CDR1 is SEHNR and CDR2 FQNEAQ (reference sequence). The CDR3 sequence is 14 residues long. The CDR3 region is CASSRAAASYEQYF. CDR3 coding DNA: TGTGCCAGCAGCCGTGCCGCCGCTTCCTACGAGCAGTACTTC.

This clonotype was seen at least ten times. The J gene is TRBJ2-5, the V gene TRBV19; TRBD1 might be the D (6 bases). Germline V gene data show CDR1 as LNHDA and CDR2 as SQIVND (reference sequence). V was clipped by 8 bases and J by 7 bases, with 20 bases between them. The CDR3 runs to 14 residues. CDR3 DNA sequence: TGTGCCAGTGGAGTACAGGGAGCCCCGGCGACCCAGTACTTC. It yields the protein CASGVQGAPATQYF. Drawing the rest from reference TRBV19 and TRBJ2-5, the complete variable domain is DGGITQSPKYLFRKEGQNVTLSCEQNLNHDAMYWYRQDPGQGLRLIYYSQIVNDFQKGDIAEGYSVSREKKESFPLTVTSAQKNPTAFYLCASGVQGAPATQYFGPGTRLLVL.

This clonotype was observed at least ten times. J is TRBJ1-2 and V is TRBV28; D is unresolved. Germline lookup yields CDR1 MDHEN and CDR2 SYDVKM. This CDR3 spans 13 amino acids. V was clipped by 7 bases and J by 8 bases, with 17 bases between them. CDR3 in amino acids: CASTPQAPGGYTF. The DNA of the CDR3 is TGTGCCAGCACCCCGCAGGCTCCGGGGGGCTACACCTTC.

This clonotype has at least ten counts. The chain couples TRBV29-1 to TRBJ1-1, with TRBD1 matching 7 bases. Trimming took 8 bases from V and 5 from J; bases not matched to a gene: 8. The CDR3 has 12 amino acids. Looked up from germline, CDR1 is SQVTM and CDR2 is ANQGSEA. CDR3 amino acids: CSLRTGGTEAFF. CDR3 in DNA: TGCAGCTTACGGACAGGCGGGACTGAAGCTTTCTTT.

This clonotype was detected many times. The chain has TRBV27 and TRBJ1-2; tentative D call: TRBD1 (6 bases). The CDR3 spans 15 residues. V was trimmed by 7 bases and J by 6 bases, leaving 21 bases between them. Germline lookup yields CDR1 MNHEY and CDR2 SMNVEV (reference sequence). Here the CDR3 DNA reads TGTGCCAGCAAGAAGGCAGGGGCATTCCTTGATGGCTACACCTTC. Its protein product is CASKKAGAFLDGYTF.

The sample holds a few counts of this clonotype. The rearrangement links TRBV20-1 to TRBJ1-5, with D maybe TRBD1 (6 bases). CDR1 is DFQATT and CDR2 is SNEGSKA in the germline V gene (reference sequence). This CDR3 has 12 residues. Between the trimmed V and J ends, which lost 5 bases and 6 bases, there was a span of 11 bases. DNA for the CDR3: TGCAGTGCTGAACAGGGATCTCAGCCCCAGCATTTT. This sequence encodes CSAEQGSQPQHF.

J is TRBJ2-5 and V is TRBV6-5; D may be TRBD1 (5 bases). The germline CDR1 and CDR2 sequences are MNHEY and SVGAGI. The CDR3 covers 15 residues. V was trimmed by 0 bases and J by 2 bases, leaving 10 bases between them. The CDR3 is CASSYSGVGQETQYF. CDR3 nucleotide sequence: TGTGCCAGCAGTTACTCAGGGGTTGGTCAAGAGACCCAGTACTTC.

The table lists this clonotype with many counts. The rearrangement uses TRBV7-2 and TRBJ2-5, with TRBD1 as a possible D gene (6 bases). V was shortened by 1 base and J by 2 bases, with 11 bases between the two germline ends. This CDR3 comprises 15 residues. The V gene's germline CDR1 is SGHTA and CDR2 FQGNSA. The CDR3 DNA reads TGTGCCAGCAGCTTAGGATCCAGGGGACAAGAGACCCAGTACTTC. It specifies CASSLGSRGQETQYF. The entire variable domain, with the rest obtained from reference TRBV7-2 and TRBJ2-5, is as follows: GAGVSQSPSNKVTEKGKDVELRCDPISGHTALYWYRQSLGQGLEFLIYFQGNSAPDKSGLPSDRFSAERTGGSVSTLTIQRTQQEDSAVYLCASSLGSRGQETQYFGPGTRLLVL.

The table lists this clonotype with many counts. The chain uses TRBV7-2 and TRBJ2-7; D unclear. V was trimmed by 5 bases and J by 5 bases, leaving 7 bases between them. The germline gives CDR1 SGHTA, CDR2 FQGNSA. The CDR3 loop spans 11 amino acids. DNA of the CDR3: TGTGCCAGCAGCATTGGCCACGAGCAGTACTTC. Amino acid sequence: CASSIGHEQYF.

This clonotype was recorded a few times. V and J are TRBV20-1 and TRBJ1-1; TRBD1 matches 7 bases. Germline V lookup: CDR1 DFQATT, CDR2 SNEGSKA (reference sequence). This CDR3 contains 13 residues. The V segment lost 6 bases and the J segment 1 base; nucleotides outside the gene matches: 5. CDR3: CSAVQGRNTEAFF. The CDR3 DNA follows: TGCAGTGCAGTACAGGGGAGGAACACTGAAGCTTTCTTT.

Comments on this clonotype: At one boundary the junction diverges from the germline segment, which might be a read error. The DNA for the CDR3 is TGTGCCACCAGTGTGGGCACCGGGGAGCTGTTTTTT. Protein sequence: CATSVGTGELFF. The chain has TRBV6-1 and TRBJ2-2; D gene ambiguous. This CDR3 region has 12 residues. Germline loops: CDR1 MNHNS, CDR2 SASEGT.

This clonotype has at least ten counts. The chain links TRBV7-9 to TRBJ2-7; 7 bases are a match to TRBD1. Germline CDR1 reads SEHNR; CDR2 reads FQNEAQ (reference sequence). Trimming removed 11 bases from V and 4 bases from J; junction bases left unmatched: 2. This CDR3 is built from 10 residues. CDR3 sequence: CASQGYEQYF. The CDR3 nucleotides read TGTGCCTCACAGGGGTACGAGCAGTACTTC.

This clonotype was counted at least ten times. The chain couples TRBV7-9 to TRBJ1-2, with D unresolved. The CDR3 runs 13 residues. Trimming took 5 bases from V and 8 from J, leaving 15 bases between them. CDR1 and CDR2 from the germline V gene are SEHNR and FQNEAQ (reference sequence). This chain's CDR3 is CASSNDVPLGYTF. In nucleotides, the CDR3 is TGTGCCAGCAGCAATGACGTACCTTTGGGCTACACCTTC.

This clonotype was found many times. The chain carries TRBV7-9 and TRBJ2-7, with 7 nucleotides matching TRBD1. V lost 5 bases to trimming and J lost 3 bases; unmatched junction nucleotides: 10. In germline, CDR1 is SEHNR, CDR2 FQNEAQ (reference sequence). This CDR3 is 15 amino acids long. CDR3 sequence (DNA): TGTGCCAGCAGCGACCACCCTAGACAGGGCTACGAGCAGTACTTC. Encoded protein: CASSDHPRQGYEQYF. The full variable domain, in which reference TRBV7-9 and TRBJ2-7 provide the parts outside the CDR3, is DTGVSQNPRHKITKRGQNVTFRCDPISEHNRLYWYRQTLGQGPEFLTYFQNEAQLEKSRLLSDRFSAERPKGSFSTLEIQRTEQGDSAMYLCASSDHPRQGYEQYFGPGTRLTVT.

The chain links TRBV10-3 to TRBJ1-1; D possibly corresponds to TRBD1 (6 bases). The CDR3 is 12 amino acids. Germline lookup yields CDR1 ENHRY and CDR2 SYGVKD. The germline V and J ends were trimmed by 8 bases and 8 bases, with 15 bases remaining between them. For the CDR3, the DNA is TGTGCCATCGGGTTTAGGACAGACGAAGCTTTCTTT. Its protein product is CAIGFRTDEAFF.

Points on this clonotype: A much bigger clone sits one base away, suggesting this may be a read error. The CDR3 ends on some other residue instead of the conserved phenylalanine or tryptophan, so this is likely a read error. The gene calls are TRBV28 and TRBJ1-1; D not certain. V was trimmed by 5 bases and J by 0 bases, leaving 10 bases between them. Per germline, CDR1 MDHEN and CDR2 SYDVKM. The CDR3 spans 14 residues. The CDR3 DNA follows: TGTGCCAGCAGTAACGAGGGAATGAACACTGAAGCTTTCCTT. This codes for CASSNEGMNTEAFL.